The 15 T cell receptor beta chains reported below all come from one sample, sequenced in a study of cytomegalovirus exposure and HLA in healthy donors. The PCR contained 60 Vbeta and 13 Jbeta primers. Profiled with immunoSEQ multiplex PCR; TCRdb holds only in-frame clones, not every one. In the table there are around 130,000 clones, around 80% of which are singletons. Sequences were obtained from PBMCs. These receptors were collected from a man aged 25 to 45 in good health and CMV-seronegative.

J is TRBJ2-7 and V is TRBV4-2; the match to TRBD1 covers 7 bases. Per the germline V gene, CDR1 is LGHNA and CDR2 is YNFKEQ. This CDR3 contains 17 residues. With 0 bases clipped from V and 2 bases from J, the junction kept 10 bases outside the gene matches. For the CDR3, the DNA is TGTGCCAGCAGCCAAGAGACACTGGGGACAGAGACCTACGAGCAGTACTTC. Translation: CASSQETLGTETYEQYF.

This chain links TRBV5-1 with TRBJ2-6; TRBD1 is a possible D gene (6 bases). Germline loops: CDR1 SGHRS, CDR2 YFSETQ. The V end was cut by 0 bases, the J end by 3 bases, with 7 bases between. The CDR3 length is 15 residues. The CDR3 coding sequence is TGCGCCAGCAGCTTGGGGGGGCTTGGGGCCAACGTCCTGACTTTC. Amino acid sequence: CASSLGGLGANVLTF.

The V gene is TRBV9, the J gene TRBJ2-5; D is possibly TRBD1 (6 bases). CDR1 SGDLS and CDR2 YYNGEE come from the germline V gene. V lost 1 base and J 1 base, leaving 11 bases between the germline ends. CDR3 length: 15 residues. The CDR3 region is CASSVLGTIQETQYF. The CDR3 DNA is TGTGCCAGCAGCGTACTTGGGACAATCCAAGAGACCCAGTACTTC.

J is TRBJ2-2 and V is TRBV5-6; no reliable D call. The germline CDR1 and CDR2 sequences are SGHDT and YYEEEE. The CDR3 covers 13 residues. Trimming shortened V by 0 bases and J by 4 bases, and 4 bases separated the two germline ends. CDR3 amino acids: CASSLAFTGELFF. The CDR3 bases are TGTGCCAGCAGCTTGGCCTTCACCGGGGAGCTGTTTTTT.

The DNA for the CDR3 is TGTGCCAGCAGCCCGGGCGGGGTCGCCAAAAACATTCAGTACTTC. Its translation: CASSPGGVAKNIQYF. The gene calls are TRBV7-2 and TRBJ2-4; weak D call: TRBD2 (6 bases). With 5 bases removed from V and 1 base from J, the gap between germline ends came to 12 bases. The CDR3 extends over 15 amino acids. Germline V CDR1 and CDR2: SGHTA, FQGNSA.

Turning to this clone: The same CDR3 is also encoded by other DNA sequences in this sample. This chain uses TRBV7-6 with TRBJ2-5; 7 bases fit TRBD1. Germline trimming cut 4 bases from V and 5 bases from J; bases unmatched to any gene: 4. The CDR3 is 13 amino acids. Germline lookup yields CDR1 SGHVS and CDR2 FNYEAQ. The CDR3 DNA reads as TGTGCCAGCAGCTACAGGGGCGGGGAGACCCAGTACTTC. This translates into CASSYRGGETQYF.

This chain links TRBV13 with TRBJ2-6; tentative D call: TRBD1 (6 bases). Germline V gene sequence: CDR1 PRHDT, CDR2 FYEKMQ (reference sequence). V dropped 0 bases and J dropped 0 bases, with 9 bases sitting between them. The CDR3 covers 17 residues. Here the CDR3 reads CASSLGQGRSGANVLTF. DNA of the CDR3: TGTGCCAGCAGCTTAGGACAGGGTCGCTCTGGGGCCAACGTCCTGACTTTC.

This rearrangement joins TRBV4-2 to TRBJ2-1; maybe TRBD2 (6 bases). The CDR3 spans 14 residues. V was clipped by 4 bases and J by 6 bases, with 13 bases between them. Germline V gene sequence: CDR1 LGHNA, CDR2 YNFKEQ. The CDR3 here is CASSPKLAGNEQFF. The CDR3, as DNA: TGTGCCAGCAGCCCCAAACTAGCAGGCAATGAGCAGTTCTTC.

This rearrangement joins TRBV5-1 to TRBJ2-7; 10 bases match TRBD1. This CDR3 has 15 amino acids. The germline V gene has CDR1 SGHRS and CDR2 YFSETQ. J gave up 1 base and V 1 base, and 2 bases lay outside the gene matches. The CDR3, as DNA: TGCGCCAGCAGCTTGTGGGACAGGGGTTCCTACGAGCAGTACTTC. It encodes CASSLWDRGSYEQYF.

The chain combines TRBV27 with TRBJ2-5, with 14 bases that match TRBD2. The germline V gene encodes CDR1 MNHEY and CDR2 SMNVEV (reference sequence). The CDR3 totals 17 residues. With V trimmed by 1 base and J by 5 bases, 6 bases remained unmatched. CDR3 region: CASSLLGTSGGSETQYF. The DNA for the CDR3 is TGTGCCAGCAGTTTATTGGGGACTAGCGGGGGATCGGAGACCCAGTACTTC.

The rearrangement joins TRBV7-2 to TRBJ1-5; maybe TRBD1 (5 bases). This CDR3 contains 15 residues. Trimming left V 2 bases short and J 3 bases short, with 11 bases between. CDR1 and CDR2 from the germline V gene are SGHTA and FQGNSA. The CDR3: CASSLLGGNNQPQHF. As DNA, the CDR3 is TGTGCCAGCAGCTTATTGGGGGGGAACAATCAGCCCCAGCATTTT.

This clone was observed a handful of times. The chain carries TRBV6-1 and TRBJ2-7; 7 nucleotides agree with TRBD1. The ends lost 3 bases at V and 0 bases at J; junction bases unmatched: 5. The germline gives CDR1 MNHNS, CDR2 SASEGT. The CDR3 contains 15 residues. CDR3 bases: TGTGCCAGCAGTGATCGGGCAGGGGGCTCCTACGAGCAGTACTTC. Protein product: CASSDRAGGSYEQYF.

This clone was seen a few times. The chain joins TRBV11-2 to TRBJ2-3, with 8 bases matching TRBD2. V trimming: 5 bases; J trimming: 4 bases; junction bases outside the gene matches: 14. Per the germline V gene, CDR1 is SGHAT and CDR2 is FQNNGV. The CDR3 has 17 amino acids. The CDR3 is CASSPWGAGAGADTQYF. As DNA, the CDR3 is TGTGCCAGCAGCCCTTGGGGGGCGGGAGCGGGGGCAGATACGCAGTATTTT.

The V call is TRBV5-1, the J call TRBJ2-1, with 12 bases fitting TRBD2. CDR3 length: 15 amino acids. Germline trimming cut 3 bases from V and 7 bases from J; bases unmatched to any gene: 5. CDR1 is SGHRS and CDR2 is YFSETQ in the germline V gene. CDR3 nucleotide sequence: TGCGCCAGCAGCTATCTAGCGGGAGGGCCGAATGAGCAGTTCTTC. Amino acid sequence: CASSYLAGGPNEQFF.

The chain's CDR3 is CASSPGGSSYEQYF. The CDR3 DNA sequence: TGTGCCAGCAGCCCCGGGGGAAGCTCCTACGAGCAGTACTTC. This rearrangement joins TRBV13 to TRBJ2-7, with D maybe TRBD2 (6 bases). Germline CDR1 PRHDT, CDR2 FYEKMQ (reference sequence). The V end was cut by 5 bases, the J end by 0 bases, with 11 bases between. This CDR3 is built from 14 residues.